This T cell receptor beta chain was found in a study of blood T cell repertoires in COVID-19. Background on the study: Some COVID-19 samples were acute and others convalescent; all came from the United States, Italy and Spain. Sources were T cells, B-cell-depleted T cells, or PBMCs; the material itself was cDNA or gDNA.

The CDR3 loop spans 15 amino acids. The V gene's germline CDR1 is LGHNA and CDR2 YSLEER. V was clipped by 1 base and J by 8 bases; unmatched bases: 7. Per the study methods: Amplification from reference gene primers served as the basis for estimated nucleated cell counts. TCRdb's table, derived via immunoSEQ multiplex PCR, lists solely in-frame clones and lacks some. The V and J calls and the clone size are those of that table, but D and trimming were determined from the DNA. This repertoire shows tens of thousands of clones, approximately 88% found once; its top ten account for approximately 9.5%. The chain joins TRBV4-3 to TRBJ1-4, with 7 bases matching TRBD1. Material: peripheral blood. This clonotype was sampled from a human donor in a cohort sampled during active COVID-19. The CDR3 region is CASSQGQGRGEKLFF. CDR3 coding DNA: TGCGCCAGCAGCCAAGGACAGGGTAGAGGGGAAAAACTGTTTTTT.